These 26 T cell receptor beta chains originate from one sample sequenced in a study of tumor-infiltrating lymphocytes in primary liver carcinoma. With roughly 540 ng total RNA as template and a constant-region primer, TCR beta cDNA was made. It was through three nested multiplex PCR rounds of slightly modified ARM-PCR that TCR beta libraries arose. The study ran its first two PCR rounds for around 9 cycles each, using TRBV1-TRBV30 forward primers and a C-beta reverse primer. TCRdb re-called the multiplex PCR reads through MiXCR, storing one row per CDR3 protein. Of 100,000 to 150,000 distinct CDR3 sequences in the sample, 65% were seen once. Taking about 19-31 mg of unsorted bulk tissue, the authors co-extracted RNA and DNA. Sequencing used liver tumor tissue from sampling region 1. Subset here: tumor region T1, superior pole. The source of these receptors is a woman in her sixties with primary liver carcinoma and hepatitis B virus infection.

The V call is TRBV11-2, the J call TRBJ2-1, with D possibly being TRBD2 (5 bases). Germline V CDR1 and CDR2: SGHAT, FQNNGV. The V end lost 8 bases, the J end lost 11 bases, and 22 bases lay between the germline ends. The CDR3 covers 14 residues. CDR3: CASGSDSRYRKQFF. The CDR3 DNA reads TGTGCCAGCGGTTCGGACTCGAGGTATAGGAAGCAGTTCTTC.

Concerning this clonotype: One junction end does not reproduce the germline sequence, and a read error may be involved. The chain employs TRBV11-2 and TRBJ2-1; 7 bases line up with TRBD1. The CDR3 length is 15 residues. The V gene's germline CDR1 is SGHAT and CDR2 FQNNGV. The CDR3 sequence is CASSLSVGGYNEQFF. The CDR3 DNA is TGTGCCAGCAGCTTGTCGGTAGGGGGCTACAATGAACAGTTCTTC.

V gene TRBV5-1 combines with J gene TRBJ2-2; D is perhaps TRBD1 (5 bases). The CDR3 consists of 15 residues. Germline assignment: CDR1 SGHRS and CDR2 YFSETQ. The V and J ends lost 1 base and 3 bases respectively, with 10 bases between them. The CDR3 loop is CASSLRAQDTGELFF. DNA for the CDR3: TGCGCCAGCAGCTTGAGGGCACAGGACACCGGGGAGCTGTTTTTT.

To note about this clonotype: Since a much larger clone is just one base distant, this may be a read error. The CDR3 DNA reads TGTGCCATCAGTGAGTCGCCGGGACTAGCGGGACCTGGGGAGCTGTTTTTT. It translates to CAISESPGLAGPGELFF. The chain couples TRBV10-3 to TRBJ2-2, with 13 nucleotides matching TRBD2. The CDR3 is 17 residues long. Germline loops: CDR1 ENHRY, CDR2 SYGVKD. V lost 0 bases and J lost 8; bases outside the gene matches: 6.

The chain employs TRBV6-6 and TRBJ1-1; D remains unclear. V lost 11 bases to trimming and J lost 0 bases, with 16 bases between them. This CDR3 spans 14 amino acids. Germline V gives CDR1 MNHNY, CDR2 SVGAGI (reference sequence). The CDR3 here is CAGTTAEMNTEAFF. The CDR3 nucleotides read TGTGCCGGCACTACCGCAGAAATGAACACTGAAGCTTTCTTT.

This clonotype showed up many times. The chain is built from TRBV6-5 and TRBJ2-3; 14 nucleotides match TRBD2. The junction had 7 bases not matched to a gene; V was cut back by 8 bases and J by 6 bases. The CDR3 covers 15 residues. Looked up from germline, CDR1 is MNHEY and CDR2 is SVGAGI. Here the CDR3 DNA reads TGTGCCAGCGGTAGGACTAGCGGGGGGAGGGATACGCAGTATTTT. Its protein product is CASGRTSGGRDTQYF.

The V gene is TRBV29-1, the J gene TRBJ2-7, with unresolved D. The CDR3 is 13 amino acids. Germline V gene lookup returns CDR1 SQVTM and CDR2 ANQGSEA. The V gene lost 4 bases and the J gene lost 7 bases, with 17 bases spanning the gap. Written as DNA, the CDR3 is TGCAGCGTTGGAGTGGGTGAGGTCGATGAGCAGTACTTC. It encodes CSVGVGEVDEQYF.

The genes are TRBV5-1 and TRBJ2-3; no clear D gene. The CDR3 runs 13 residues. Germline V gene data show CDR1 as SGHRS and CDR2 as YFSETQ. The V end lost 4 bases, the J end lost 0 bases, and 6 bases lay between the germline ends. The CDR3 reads CASSTVSTDTQYF. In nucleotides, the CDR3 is TGCGCCAGCAGCACGGTCAGCACAGATACGCAGTATTTT.

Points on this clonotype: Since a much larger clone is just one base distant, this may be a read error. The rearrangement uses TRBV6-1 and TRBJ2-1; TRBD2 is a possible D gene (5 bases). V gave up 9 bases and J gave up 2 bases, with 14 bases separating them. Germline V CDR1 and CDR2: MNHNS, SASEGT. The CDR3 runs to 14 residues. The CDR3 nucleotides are TGTGCCAGAAGGCCCCAGAGGGCCTACAATGAGCAGTTCTTC. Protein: CARRPQRAYNEQFF.

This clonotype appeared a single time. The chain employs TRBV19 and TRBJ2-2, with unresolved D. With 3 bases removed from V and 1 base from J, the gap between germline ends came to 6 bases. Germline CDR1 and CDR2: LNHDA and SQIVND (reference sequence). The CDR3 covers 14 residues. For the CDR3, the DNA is TGTGCCAGTAGTATCCGGCAGAACACCGGGGAGCTGTTTTTT. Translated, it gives CASSIRQNTGELFF.

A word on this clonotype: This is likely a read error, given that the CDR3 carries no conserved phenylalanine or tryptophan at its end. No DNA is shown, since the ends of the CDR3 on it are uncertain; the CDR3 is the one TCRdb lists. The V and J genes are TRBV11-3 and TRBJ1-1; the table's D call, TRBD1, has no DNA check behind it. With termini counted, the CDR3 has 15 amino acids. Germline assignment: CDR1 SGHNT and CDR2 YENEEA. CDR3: CASSLSAGGDTEAFL.

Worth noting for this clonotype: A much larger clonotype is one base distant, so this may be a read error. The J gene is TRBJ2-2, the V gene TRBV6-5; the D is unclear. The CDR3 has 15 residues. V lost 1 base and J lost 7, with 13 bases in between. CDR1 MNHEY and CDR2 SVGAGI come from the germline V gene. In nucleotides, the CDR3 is TGTGCCAGCAGTTACTTGTCCAGAAAGGGCGGGGAGCTGTTTTTT. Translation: CASSYLSRKGGELFF.

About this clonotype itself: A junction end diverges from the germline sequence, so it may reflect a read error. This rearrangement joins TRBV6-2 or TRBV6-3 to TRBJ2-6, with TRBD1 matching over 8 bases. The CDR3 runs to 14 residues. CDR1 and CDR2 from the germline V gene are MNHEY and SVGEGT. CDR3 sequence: CATPGGSGANALTF. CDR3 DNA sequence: TGTGCCACCCCAGGGGGCTCTGGGGCCAACGCCCTGACTTTC.

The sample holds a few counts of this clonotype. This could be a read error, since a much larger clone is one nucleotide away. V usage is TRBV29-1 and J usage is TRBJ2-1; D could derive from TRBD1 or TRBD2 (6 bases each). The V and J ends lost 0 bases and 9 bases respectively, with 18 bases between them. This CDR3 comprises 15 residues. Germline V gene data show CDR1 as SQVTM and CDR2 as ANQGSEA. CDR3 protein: CSVEEMWGAHSEQFF. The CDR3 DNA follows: TGCAGCGTTGAAGAGATGTGGGGGGCTCATAGTGAGCAGTTCTTC.

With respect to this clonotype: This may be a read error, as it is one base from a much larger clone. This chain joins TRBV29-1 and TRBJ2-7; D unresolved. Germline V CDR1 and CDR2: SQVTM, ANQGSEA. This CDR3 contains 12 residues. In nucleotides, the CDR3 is TGCAACGTTGGGAAGAGCTCCTACGAGCAGTACTTC. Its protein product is CNVGKSSYEQYF.

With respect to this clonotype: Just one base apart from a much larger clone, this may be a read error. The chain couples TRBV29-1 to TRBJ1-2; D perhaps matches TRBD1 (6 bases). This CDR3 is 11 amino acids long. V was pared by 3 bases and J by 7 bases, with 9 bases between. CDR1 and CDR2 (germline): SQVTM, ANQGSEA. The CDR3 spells CSVEGGIGYTF. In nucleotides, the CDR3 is TGCAGCGTTGAGGGGGGCATTGGCTACACCTTC.

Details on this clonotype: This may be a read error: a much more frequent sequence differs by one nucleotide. The CDR3 DNA follows: TGTGCCAGCAGCTTAGAGGGTCAGGGAGGTGAGACCAAGTACTTC. It translates to CASSLEGQGGETKYF. The rearrangement links TRBV7-8 to TRBJ2-5; a possible D gene is TRBD2 (6 bases). The CDR3 is 15 residues long. Germline CDR1 SGHVS, CDR2 FQNEAQ. Based on the CDR3 plus reference TRBV7-8 and TRBJ2-5, the full variable domain is GAGVSQSPRYKVAKRGQDVALRCDPISGHVSLFWYQQALGQGPEFLTYFQNEAQLDKSGLPSDRFFAERPEGSVSTLKIQRTQQEDSAVYLCASSLEGQGGETKYFGPGTRLLVL.

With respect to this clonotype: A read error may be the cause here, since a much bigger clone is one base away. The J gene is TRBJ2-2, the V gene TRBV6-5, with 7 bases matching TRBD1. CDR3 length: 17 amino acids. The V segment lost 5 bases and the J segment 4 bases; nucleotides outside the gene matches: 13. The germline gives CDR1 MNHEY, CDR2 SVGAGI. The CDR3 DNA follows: TGTGCCAGCAGTCGTGCGACAGGGCCATTGGGCACCGGGGAGCTGTTTTTT. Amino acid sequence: CASSRATGPLGTGELFF.

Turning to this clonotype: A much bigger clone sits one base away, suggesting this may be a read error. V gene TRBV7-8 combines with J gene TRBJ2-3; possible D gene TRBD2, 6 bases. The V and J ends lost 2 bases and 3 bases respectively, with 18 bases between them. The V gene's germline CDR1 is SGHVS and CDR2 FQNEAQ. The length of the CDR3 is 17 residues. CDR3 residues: CASSLTPGLLKTDTQYF. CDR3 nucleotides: TGTGCCAGCAGCTTAACGCCGGGACTTTTGAAAACAGATACGCAGTATTTT.

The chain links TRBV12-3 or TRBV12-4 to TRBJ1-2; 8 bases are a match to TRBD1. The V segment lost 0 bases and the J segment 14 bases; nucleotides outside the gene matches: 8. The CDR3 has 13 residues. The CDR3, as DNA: TGTGCCAGCAGTTTAGCTGGGGACAGGAGATCAACCTTC. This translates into CASSLAGDRRSTF.

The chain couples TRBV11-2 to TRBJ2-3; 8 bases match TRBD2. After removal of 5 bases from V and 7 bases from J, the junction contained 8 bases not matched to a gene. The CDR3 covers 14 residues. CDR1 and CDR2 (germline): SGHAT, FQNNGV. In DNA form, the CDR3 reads TGTGCCAGCAGCCTTGGACTAGCAGTAAATACGCAGTATTTT. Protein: CASSLGLAVNTQYF.

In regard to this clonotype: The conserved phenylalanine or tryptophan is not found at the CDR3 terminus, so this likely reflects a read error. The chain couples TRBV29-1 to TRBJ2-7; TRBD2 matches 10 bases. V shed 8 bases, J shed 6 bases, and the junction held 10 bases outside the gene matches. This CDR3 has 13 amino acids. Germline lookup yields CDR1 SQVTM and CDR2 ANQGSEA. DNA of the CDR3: TGCAGCATTGGGGGGCTAGCGGGAGCCGAGCAGTACTCC. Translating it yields CSIGGLAGAEQYS.

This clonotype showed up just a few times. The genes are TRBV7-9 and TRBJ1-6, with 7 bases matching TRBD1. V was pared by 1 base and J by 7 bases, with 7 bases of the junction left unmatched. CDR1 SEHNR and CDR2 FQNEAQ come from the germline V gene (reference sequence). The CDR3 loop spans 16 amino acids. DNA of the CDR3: TGTGCCAGCAGCTTAGGGCCGCTGACAGGGAATTCACCCCTCCACTTT. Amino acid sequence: CASSLGPLTGNSPLHF.

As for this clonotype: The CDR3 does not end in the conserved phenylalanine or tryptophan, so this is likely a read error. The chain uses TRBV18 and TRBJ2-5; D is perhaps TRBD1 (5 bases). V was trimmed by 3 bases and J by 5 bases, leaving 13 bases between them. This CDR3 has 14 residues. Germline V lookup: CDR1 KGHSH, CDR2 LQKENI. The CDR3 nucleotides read TGTGCCAGCTCACCTTCACAGGCTGGGGAGACCCAGTACCTC. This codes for CASSPSQAGETQYL.

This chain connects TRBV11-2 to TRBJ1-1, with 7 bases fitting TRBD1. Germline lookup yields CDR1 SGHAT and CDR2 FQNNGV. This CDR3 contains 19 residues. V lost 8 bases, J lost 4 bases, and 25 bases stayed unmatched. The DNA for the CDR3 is TGTGCCAGCGGCCGTGATTTGACAGGGATGAGGAGGGCGAGCACTGAAGCTTTCTTT. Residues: CASGRDLTGMRRASTEAFF. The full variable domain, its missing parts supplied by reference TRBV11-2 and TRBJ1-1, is EAGVAQSPRYKIIEKRQSVAFWCNPISGHATLYWYQQILGQGPKLLIQFQNNGVVDDSQLPKDRFSAERLKGVDSTLKIQPAKLEDSAVYLCASGRDLTGMRRASTEAFFGQGTRLTVV.

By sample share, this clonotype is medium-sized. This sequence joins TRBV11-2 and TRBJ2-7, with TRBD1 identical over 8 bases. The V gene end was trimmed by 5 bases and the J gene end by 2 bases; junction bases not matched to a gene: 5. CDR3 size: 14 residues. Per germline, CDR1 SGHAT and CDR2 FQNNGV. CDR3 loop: CASSQTGATYEQYF. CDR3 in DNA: TGTGCCAGCAGCCAGACAGGGGCCACCTACGAGCAGTACTTC.